The rows below give T cell receptor beta chains drawn from one sample of a study of vaccination effects on CD4 cells after COVID-19. TCRdb's copy holds only in-frame clones and misses some; the assay was immunoSEQ multiplex PCR. The sample carries tens of thousands of clones, around 68% recorded once. The antigens of these receptors remain unknown. Source: CD4+ T cells from PBMCs cultured with SARS-CoV-2 spike peptides, taken before COVID-19 vaccination. The receptor source for this set is a human donor who received a COVID-19 vaccine. CDR3s include the opening cysteine and the closing phenylalanine or tryptophan. A D gene is named only where the DNA matches it firmly. Size is omitted from some rows. Given values are once, few, many or a class for expanded clones.

TRBV19,many,.,TRBJ2-1,TGTGCCAGTAGTATAGATAATGCAAGAGGGGCCTACAATGAGCAGTTCTTC,CASSIDNARGAYNEQFF
TRBV30,.,.,TRBJ1-1,TGTGCCTGGAGGCGGAGGGGGGGCACTGAAGCTTTCTTT,CAWRRRGGTEAFF
TRBV20-1,.,.,TRBJ1-2,TGCAGTGGACAAAGGCTCTTCCACACCTTC,CSGQRLFHTF
TRBV19,few,TRBD1,TRBJ1-5,TGTGCCAGTGGTAAGGGACAGGCGCCTCAGCCCCAGCATTTT,CASGKGQAPQPQHF
TRBV6-5,.,.,TRBJ1-1,TGTGCCAGCCGACAGTACAGGGAACGCACTGAAGCTTTCTTT,CASRQYRERTEAFF
TRBV28,.,.,TRBJ1-2,TGTGCCAGCAGGCGACAGGCGACTAACTATGGCTACACCTTC,CASRRQATNYGYTF
TRBV7-2,.,TRBD2,TRBJ2-1,TGTGCCAGCAGCACTAGCGGGGGGGTCCTAGGCAATGAGCAGTTCTTC,CASSTSGGVLGNEQFF
TRBV11-3,.,TRBD2,TRBJ2-1,TGTGCCAGCAGGCCTAGCGGGGGGTCTTTTGAGCAGTTCTTC,CASRPSGGSFEQFF
TRBV2,.,TRBD1,TRBJ1-2,TGTGCCAGCACAGGGGGCAATGGCTACACCTTC,CASTGGNGYTF
TRBV9,few,.,TRBJ1-1,TGTGCCAGCAGCGTAGGAGGAGGGGCGAACACTGAAGCTTTCTTT,CASSVGGGANTEAFF
TRBV12-3/TRBV12-4,.,TRBD1,TRBJ1-2,TGTGCCAGCAGCACCAGGGACAGGTTTCACTTC,CASSTRDRFHF
TRBV6-6,.,.,TRBJ1-4,TGTGCCAGCAGTCCCGGACGGACGACAAATGAAAAACTGTTTTTT,CASSPGRTTNEKLFF
TRBV7-8,few,.,TRBJ1-6,TGTGCCAGCAGTTCAAGCTCCTATAATTCACCCCTCCACTTT,CASSSSSYNSPLHF
TRBV19,.,.,TRBJ2-7,TGTGCCAGTAAGGGAGACGAGCAGTACTTC,CASKGDEQYF
TRBV30,.,.,TRBJ1-1,TGTGCCTGGAGTGCCCGGGTGGACACTGAAGCTTTCTTT,CAWSARVDTEAFF
TRBV5-1,.,.,TRBJ1-2,TGCGCCAGCAGCCCTCCGAGGGGGAACTATGGCTACACCTTC,CASSPPRGNYGYTF
TRBV5-1,few,.,TRBJ2-3,TGCGCCAGCAGCTTGGGGGGCCAGACGGATACGCAGTATTTT,CASSLGGQTDTQYF
TRBV5-4,.,TRBD1,TRBJ1-4,TGTGCCAGCAGCCCGGGACAGGGGGTAAATAATGAAAAACTGTTTTTT,CASSPGQGVNNEKLFF
TRBV29-1,.,.,TRBJ2-3,TGCAGCGCCGGATACGGGGGGCCTAGCACAGATACGCAGTATTTT,CSAGYGGPSTDTQYF
TRBV12-5,.,.,TRBJ1-2,TGTGCTAGTGGTTTGGGGCGGGGGGGAACCTATGGCTACACCTTC,CASGLGRGGTYGYTF
TRBV29-1,once,.,TRBJ1-1,TGCAGCGTTGGCGGCACTTCGAACACTGAAGCTTTCTTT,CSVGGTSNTEAFF
TRBV30,.,TRBD2,TRBJ2-1,TGTGCCTGGGTCACTAGCGGGAATGCCAATGAGCAGTTCTTC,CAWVTSGNANEQFF